This TCR beta chain was sequenced for a study of blood T cell repertoires in COVID-19. Study at large: PBMCs, B-cell-depleted T cells, or T cells provided the cDNA or gDNA that made up the material.

Living in 24 US areas, the participants were between roughly 18 and 90 years of age. Participants had their cohort set by participant-reported clinical history. Data came from immunoSEQ multiplex PCR; TCRdb stores just in-frame clones and leaves some out. The sample contains fewer than 300,000 clones, 85% of which appear only once. Germline CDR1 GTSNPN, CDR2 SVGIG (reference sequence). Trimming cost V 0 bases and J 3 bases, with 6 bases left between them. This CDR3 region has 12 residues. The TCR sequence derives from a woman aged 45 to 65 who had recovered from COVID-19. The specimen was PBMCs or T cells enriched from blood (not recorded which). The chain is built from TRBV30 and TRBJ2-7; D may be TRBD1 (5 bases). The CDR3 nucleotides read TGTGCCTGGAGTGTCCAGGGCTACGAGCAGTACTTC. Translation: CAWSVQGYEQYF.